These 17 T cell receptor beta chains were all obtained from the same sample, sequenced in a study of blood T cell repertoires in COVID-19. Clones were sequenced by immunoSEQ multiplex PCR, and TCRdb holds only the in-frame ones, with some missing. This table has some 400,000 clones, just over 90% appearing once. Sequencing input: PBMCs or T cells enriched from blood (not recorded which). Receptor source: a woman between 35 and 50 years old who had been exposed to COVID-19.

The count of this clone is one. The chain has TRBV2 and TRBJ1-2, with 11 positions matching TRBD1. CDR1 and CDR2 from the germline V gene are SNHLY and FYNNEI. CDR3 length: 17 residues. The ends lost 5 bases at V and 7 bases at J; junction bases unmatched: 15. The CDR3 DNA is TGTGCCAGCAGTCCAAGGACAGGGGGCACGGACTCTGGTGGCTACACCTTC. This sequence encodes CASSPRTGGTDSGGYTF.

The gene calls are TRBV29-1 and TRBJ1-1; TRBD1 matches 11 bases. The CDR3 totals 13 residues. Trimming removed 7 bases from V and 4 bases from J; junction bases left unmatched: 5. Germline CDR1 and CDR2: SQVTM and ANQGSEA. The CDR3 DNA follows: TGCAGCGCAGGGACAGGGGGGATCACTGAAGCTTTCTTT. It specifies CSAGTGGITEAFF. The full variable domain, completed using reference TRBV29-1 and TRBJ1-1, is SAVISQKPSRDICQRGTSLTIQCQVDSQVTMMFWYRQQPGQSLTLIATANQGSEATYESGFVIDKFPISRPNLTFSTLTVSNMSPEDSSIYLCSAGTGGITEAFFGQGTRLTVV.

Comments on this clone: The same CDR3 is also encoded by other DNA sequences in this sample. CDR3 nucleotides: TGCGCCAGCAGCTTGGGTACGGGATACACTGAAGCTTTCTTT. Translation: CASSLGTGYTEAFF. This chain joins TRBV5-1 and TRBJ1-1; D is unclear. With 0 bases removed from V and 3 bases from J, the gap between germline ends came to 9 bases. The CDR3 consists of 14 residues. From germline, CDR1 is SGHRS and CDR2 YFSETQ.

The chain couples TRBV6-5 to TRBJ1-3; no definite D call. The CDR3 has 15 amino acids. The germline CDR1 and CDR2 sequences are MNHEY and SVGAGI. V gave up 7 bases and J gave up 0 bases, with 13 bases separating them. The CDR3 here is CASTLARSSGNTIYF. The CDR3 DNA is TGTGCCAGCACCCTCGCCCGGTCCTCTGGAAACACCATATATTTT.

The chain uses TRBV6-2 or TRBV6-3 and TRBJ1-2, with D possibly being TRBD1 (6 bases). The germline CDR1 and CDR2 sequences are MNHEY and SVGEGT. There are 14 residues in the CDR3. Trimming cost V 0 bases and J 2 bases, with 7 bases left between them. This CDR3 reads CASSYSTGNYGYTF. For the CDR3, the DNA is TGTGCCAGCAGTTACTCGACAGGAAACTATGGCTACACCTTC.

The chain is built from TRBV7-3 and TRBJ2-2; no definite D call. CDR3 length: 12 residues. CDR1 and CDR2 (germline): SGHTA, FQGTGA. The V and J ends lost 4 bases and 3 bases respectively, with 3 bases between them. The CDR3 bases are TGTGCCAGCAGCTCAGACACCGGGGAGCTGTTTTTT. This sequence encodes CASSSDTGELFF.

The V and J genes are TRBV6-5 and TRBJ1-2; weak D call: TRBD1 (5 bases). In germline, CDR1 is MNHEY, CDR2 SVGAGI. Trimming shortened V by 11 bases and J by 4 bases, and 23 bases separated the two germline ends. CDR3 length equals 15 residues. DNA for the CDR3: TGTGCCCAGTCTCCCCTGCAGGACACCTTCTATGGCTACACCTTC. It is translated as CAQSPLQDTFYGYTF.

J is TRBJ2-7 and V is TRBV18, with D perhaps matching TRBD1 (6 bases). CDR1 and CDR2 (germline): KGHSH, LQKENI. The CDR3 loop spans 16 amino acids. The V end lost 3 bases, the J end lost 5 bases, and 20 bases lay between the germline ends. DNA for the CDR3: TGTGCCAGCTCACCTTTGAACCGGGACACTGGCGACGAGCAGTACTTC. It codes for CASSPLNRDTGDEQYF.

V is TRBV25-1 and J is TRBJ2-5, with TRBD2 as a possible D gene (5 bases). This CDR3 has 15 amino acids. Germline loops: CDR1 MGHDK, CDR2 SYGVNS. The V end lost 2 bases, the J end lost 0 bases, and 10 bases lay between the germline ends. The CDR3 coding sequence is TGTGCCAGCAGTGAAGTAAAGCGGTACCAAGAGACCCAGTACTTC. Translation gives CASSEVKRYQETQYF.

The V call is TRBV18, the J call TRBJ2-1; D might be TRBD1 (6 bases). The CDR3 spans 13 residues. Germline V gene data show CDR1 as KGHSH and CDR2 as LQKENI. V was clipped by 3 bases and J by 6 bases, with 9 bases between them. In DNA form, the CDR3 reads TGTGCCAGCTCACCGGACAGATCCAATGAGCAGTTCTTC. This sequence encodes CASSPDRSNEQFF.

The V gene is TRBV19, the J gene TRBJ1-2, with D possibly TRBD1 on 6 matching bases. Trimming took 3 bases from V and 7 from J, leaving 18 bases between them. Germline loops: CDR1 LNHDA, CDR2 SQIVND (reference sequence). This CDR3 is 15 amino acids long. DNA of the CDR3: TGTGCCAGTAGTATCGGGACACTCCGTAGTGGTGGCTACACCTTC. As protein: CASSIGTLRSGGYTF.

The V and J genes are TRBV5-6 and TRBJ2-2, with 8 bases aligning to TRBD1. J gave up 5 bases and V 4 bases, and 10 bases lay outside the gene matches. CDR3 length equals 16 residues. The germline V gene encodes CDR1 SGHDT and CDR2 YYEEEE. CDR3 coding DNA: TGTGCCAGCAGCAAGCTTGACAGGGGAGTAACCGGGGAGCTGTTTTTT. Translation: CASSKLDRGVTGELFF. The full variable domain, with the rest looked up from reference TRBV5-6 and TRBJ2-2, is DAGVTQSPTHLIKTRGQQVTLRCSPKSGHDTVSWYQQALGQGPQFIFQYYEEEERQRGNFPDRFSGHQFPNYSSELNVNALLLGDSALYLCASSKLDRGVTGELFFGEGSRLTVL.

The chain employs TRBV3-1 (or the pseudogene TRBV3-2) and TRBJ2-3, with TRBD1 matching over 10 bases. The CDR3 sequence is 13 residues long. Trimming took 5 bases from V and 4 from J; bases not matched to a gene: 0. Germline V gene lookup returns CDR1 LGHDT and CDR2 YNNKEL (reference sequence). CDR3 amino acids: CASSDRGPDTQYF. In DNA, the CDR3 is TGTGCCAGCAGCGACAGGGGGCCAGATACGCAGTATTTT.

The rearrangement uses TRBV27 and TRBJ1-4, with D possibly TRBD1 on 6 matching bases. Per the germline V gene, CDR1 is MNHEY and CDR2 is SMNVEV (reference sequence). Trimming took 2 bases from V and 10 from J, leaving 14 bases between them. This CDR3 comprises 14 residues. CDR3 bases: TGTGCCAGCAGTTTAGGTCGTGGACAGTCAAAACTGTTTTTT. It yields the protein CASSLGRGQSKLFF.

The chain carries TRBV7-2 and TRBJ2-3; TRBD2 agrees at 8 bases. The CDR3 is 14 amino acids. V was pared by 4 bases and J by 5 bases, with 5 bases of the junction left unmatched. CDR1 SGHTA and CDR2 FQGNSA come from the germline V gene. The CDR3 here is CASSWTSPRDTQYF. For the CDR3, the DNA is TGTGCCAGCAGCTGGACTAGCCCTCGAGATACGCAGTATTTT. Full variable domain (missing parts from reference TRBV7-2 and TRBJ2-3): GAGVSQSPSNKVTEKGKDVELRCDPISGHTALYWYRQSLGQGLEFLIYFQGNSAPDKSGLPSDRFSAERTGGSVSTLTIQRTQQEDSAVYLCASSWTSPRDTQYFGPGTRLTVL.

The chain combines TRBV5-5 with TRBJ2-1, with D possibly matching TRBD1 (6 bases). The germline V and J ends were trimmed by 1 base and 8 bases, with 13 bases remaining between them. This CDR3 is built from 14 residues. The germline gives CDR1 SGHKS, CDR2 YYEKEE (reference sequence). CDR3 region: CASSLKGVVYEQFF. The DNA for the CDR3 is TGTGCCAGCAGCTTGAAGGGGGTAGTCTATGAGCAGTTCTTC. Supplemented by reference TRBV5-5 and TRBJ2-1, the full variable domain reads DAGVTQSPTHLIKTRGQQVTLRCSPISGHKSVSWYQQVLGQGPQFIFQYYEKEERGRGNFPDRFSARQFPNYSSELNVNALLLGDSALYLCASSLKGVVYEQFFGPGTRLTVL.

This chain connects TRBV19 to TRBJ1-5, with TRBD1 matching 7 bases. The junction had 8 bases not matched to a gene; V was cut back by 10 bases and J by 5 bases. Per the germline V gene, CDR1 is LNHDA and CDR2 is SQIVND (reference sequence). The length of the CDR3 is 13 residues. Here the CDR3 DNA reads TGTGCCACCCGCAGACAGGGTGATCAGCCCCAGCATTTT. Protein product: CATRRQGDQPQHF.